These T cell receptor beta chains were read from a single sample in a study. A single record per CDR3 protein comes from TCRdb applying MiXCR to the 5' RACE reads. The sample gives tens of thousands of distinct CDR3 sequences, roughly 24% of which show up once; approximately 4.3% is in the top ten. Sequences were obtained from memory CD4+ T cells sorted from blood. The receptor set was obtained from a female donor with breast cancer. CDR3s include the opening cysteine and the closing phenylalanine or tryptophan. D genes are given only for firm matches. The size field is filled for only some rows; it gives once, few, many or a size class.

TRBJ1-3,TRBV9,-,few,TGTGCCAGCAGCACCGCAGGGACTGCAGGAAACACCATATATTTT,CASSTAGTAGNTIYF
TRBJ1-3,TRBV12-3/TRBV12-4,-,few,TGTGCCAGCAGTTACAACAGCTCTGGAAACACCATATATTTT,CASSYNSSGNTIYF
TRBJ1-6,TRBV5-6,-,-,TGTGCCAGCAGCTTGGATAATTCACCCCTCCACTTT,CASSLDNSPLHF
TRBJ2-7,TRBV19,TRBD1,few,TGTGCCAGTAGTAACTCTGGGACAGCCTACGAGCAGTACTTC,CASSNSGTAYEQYF
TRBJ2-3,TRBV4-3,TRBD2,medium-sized,TGCGCCAGCAGCCCGGGACTAGCGGGACCAGATACGCAGTATTTT,CASSPGLAGPDTQYF
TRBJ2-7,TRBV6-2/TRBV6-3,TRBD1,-,TGTGCCAGCACCGAAGACAGGGGCTTTCTCTACGAGCAGTACTTC,CASTEDRGFLYEQYF
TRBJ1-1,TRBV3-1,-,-,TGTGCCAGCAGCCAAGAGATTGGACGGCTTATGAACACTGAAGCTTTCTTT,CASSQEIGRLMNTEAFF
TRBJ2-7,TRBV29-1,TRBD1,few,TGCAGCGTTGAGGGGGCCGGGACAGGCGCCTACGAGCAGTACTTC,CSVEGAGTGAYEQYF
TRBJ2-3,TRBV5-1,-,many,TGCGCCAGCAGCTTGGTCGGGGAATTCACAGATACGCAGTATTTT,CASSLVGEFTDTQYF
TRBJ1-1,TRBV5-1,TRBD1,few,TGCGCCAGCAGCTCACAGGGGTTGGCCACTGAAGCTTTCTTT,CASSSQGLATEAFF
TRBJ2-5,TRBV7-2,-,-,TGTGCCAGCAGCAAACCTTACAGGACGGGGGAAGAGACCCAGTACTTC,CASSKPYRTGEETQYF
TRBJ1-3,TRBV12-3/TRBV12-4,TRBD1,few,TGTGCCAGCAGCGACGGGACAGGCATCTCTGGAAACACCATATATTTT,CASSDGTGISGNTIYF
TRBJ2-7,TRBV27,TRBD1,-,TGTGCCAGCAGTCTCTCAGGGGGGACAGGGTACTACGAGCAGTACTTC,CASSLSGGTGYYEQYF